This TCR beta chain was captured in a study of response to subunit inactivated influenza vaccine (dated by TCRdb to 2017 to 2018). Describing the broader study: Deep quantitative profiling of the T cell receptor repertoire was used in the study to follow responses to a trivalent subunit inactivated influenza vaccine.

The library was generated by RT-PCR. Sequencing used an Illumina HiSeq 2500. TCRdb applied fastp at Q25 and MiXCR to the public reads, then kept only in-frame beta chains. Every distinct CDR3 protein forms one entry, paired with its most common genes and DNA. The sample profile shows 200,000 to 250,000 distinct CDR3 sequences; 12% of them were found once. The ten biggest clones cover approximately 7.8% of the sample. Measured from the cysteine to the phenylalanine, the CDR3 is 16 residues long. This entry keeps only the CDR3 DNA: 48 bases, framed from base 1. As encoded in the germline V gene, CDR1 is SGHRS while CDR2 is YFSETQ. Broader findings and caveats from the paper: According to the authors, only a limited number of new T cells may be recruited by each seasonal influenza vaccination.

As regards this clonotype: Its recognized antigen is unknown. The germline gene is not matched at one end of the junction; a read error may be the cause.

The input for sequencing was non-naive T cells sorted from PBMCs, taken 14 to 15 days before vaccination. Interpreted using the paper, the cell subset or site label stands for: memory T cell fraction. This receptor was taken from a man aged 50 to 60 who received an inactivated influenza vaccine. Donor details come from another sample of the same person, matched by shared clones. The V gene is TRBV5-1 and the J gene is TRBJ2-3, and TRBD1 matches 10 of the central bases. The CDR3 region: CAGSSGTGANQGTQYF. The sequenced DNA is TGCGCCGGCAGCTCAGGGACAGGGGCTAATCAGGGTACGCAGTATTTT.